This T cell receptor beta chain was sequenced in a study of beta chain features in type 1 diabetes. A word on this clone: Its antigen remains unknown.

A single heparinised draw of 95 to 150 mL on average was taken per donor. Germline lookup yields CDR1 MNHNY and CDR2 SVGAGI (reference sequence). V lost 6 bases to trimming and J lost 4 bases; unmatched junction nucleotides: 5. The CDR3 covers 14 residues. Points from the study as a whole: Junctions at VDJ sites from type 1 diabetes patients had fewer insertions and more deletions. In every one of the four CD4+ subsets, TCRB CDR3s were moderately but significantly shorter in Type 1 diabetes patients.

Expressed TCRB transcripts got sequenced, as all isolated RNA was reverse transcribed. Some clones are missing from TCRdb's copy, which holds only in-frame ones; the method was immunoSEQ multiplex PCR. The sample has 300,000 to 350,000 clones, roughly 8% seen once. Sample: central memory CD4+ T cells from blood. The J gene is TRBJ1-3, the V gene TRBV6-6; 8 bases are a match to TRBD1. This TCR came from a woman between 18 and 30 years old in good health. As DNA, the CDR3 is TGTGCCAGCAGCGGACAGGGAGCAGGAAACACCATATATTTT. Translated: CASSGQGAGNTIYF.